Listed below are T cell receptor beta chains from one sample, sequenced in a study of identical twins. Each CDR3 protein is one row after TCRdb ran MiXCR on the 5' RACE reads. The sample comprises 1.5 million or so distinct CDR3 sequences, less than 35% of which are singletons, and around 0.25% rests with the top ten. Source material: cord blood. These receptors all stem from a newborn girl in good health. Each CDR3 is given with its conserved first and last residue. The D gene is left open where the match is weak. Clone size is shown for a subset of rows, as once, few, many or a class of expanded clone.

clone_size: -; v_call: TRBV12-3/TRBV12-4; d_call: -; cdr3_length: 14; j_call: TRBJ1-1; cdr3_nt: TGTGCCAGCAGTACGGGGGCTGTGAACACTGAAGCTTTCTTT; cdr3_aa: CASSTGAVNTEAFF
clone_size: -; v_call: TRBV29-1; d_call: -; cdr3_length: 11; j_call: TRBJ1-1; cdr3_nt: TGCAGCGTTAGAACCGGGACTGAAGCTTTCTTT; cdr3_aa: CSVRTGTEAFF
clone_size: few; v_call: TRBV20-1; d_call: -; cdr3_length: 13; j_call: TRBJ2-3; cdr3_nt: TGCAGTGCTAAGTGGGACGTATCAGATACGCAGTATTTT; cdr3_aa: CSAKWDVSDTQYF
clone_size: -; v_call: TRBV5-1; d_call: TRBD2; cdr3_length: 13; j_call: TRBJ2-7; cdr3_nt: TGCGCCAGCAGGGGACTAGTTTACGATGAGCAGTACTTC; cdr3_aa: CASRGLVYDEQYF
clone_size: -; v_call: TRBV9; d_call: -; cdr3_length: 15; j_call: TRBJ1-5; cdr3_nt: TGTGCCAGCAGCGTCGGCGCGGCCCTCAATCAGCCCCAGCATTTT; cdr3_aa: CASSVGAALNQPQHF
clone_size: -; v_call: TRBV7-7; d_call: -; cdr3_length: 16; j_call: TRBJ2-3; cdr3_nt: TGTGCTAGCAGCCCACAGAGGGTAGCGGGCACAGATACGCAGTATTTT; cdr3_aa: CASSPQRVAGTDTQYF
clone_size: few; v_call: TRBV30; d_call: TRBD1; cdr3_length: 14; j_call: TRBJ1-1; cdr3_nt: TGTGCCTGGAGGTCGCAGGGGGCAGGAACTGAAGCTTTCTTT; cdr3_aa: CAWRSQGAGTEAFF
clone_size: -; v_call: TRBV7-2; d_call: -; cdr3_length: 13; j_call: TRBJ2-7; cdr3_nt: TGTGCCAGCAGCCCGTTCGTGTTCTACGAGCAGTACTTC; cdr3_aa: CASSPFVFYEQYF
clone_size: -; v_call: TRBV9; d_call: TRBD1; cdr3_length: 13; j_call: TRBJ2-5; cdr3_nt: TGTGCCAGCGCGCGACAGGGGGCAGAGACCCAGTACTTC; cdr3_aa: CASARQGAETQYF
clone_size: -; v_call: TRBV3-1; d_call: TRBD2; cdr3_length: 21; j_call: TRBJ2-3; cdr3_nt: TGTGCCAGCAGCCATAGCTGGATGCCCGGACTAGCGGGAGACCGCACAGATACGCAGTATTTT; cdr3_aa: CASSHSWMPGLAGDRTDTQYF
clone_size: many; v_call: TRBV30; d_call: TRBD1; cdr3_length: 14; j_call: TRBJ2-7; cdr3_nt: TGTGCCTGGAGTGTAGGGACAGGGGGCTACGAGCAGTACTTC; cdr3_aa: CAWSVGTGGYEQYF
clone_size: -; v_call: TRBV7-2; d_call: TRBD2; cdr3_length: 15; j_call: TRBJ2-7; cdr3_nt: TGTGCCAGCAGCCGCCTTACTAGCGCCACCTACGAGCAGTACTTC; cdr3_aa: CASSRLTSATYEQYF
clone_size: -; v_call: TRBV27; d_call: TRBD1; cdr3_length: 16; j_call: TRBJ1-1; cdr3_nt: TGTGCCAGCAGCGGGGACAGGGGGAGGGGGAACACTGAAGCTTTCTTT; cdr3_aa: CASSGDRGRGNTEAFF
clone_size: -; v_call: TRBV3-1; d_call: -; cdr3_length: 16; j_call: TRBJ2-3; cdr3_nt: TGTGCCAGCAGCCAAGGCCCCAAGGCTAGCACAGATACGCAGTATTTT; cdr3_aa: CASSQGPKASTDTQYF
clone_size: few; v_call: TRBV20-1; d_call: TRBD2; cdr3_length: 13; j_call: TRBJ2-3; cdr3_nt: TGCAGTGCACTTACTAGCGGCACAGATACGCAGTATTTT; cdr3_aa: CSALTSGTDTQYF
clone_size: -; v_call: TRBV21-1; d_call: -; cdr3_length: 15; j_call: TRBJ2-7; cdr3_nt: TGTGCCAGCAGCAAAGCGCGACAGCCCAACAATGAGCAGTACTTC; cdr3_aa: CASSKARQPNNEQYF
clone_size: many; v_call: TRBV11-2; d_call: -; cdr3_length: 13; j_call: TRBJ1-2; cdr3_nt: TGTGCCAGCAGCTTGGGGTCCGGGAATGGCTACACCTTC; cdr3_aa: CASSLGSGNGYTF
clone_size: -; v_call: TRBV6-6; d_call: TRBD2; cdr3_length: 16; j_call: TRBJ2-5; cdr3_nt: TGTGCCAGCAGTTATAGGGCTAGCGGGAAACTGGAGACCCAGTACTTC; cdr3_aa: CASSYRASGKLETQYF
clone_size: few; v_call: TRBV20-1; d_call: -; cdr3_length: 12; j_call: TRBJ2-5; cdr3_nt: TGCAGTGCTAGAGAACCCCAAGAGACCCAGTACTTC; cdr3_aa: CSAREPQETQYF
clone_size: few; v_call: TRBV12-3/TRBV12-4; d_call: -; cdr3_length: 13; j_call: TRBJ1-4; cdr3_nt: TGTGCCAGCATCCCCCTCTTCGGCGGAAAACTGTTTTTT; cdr3_aa: CASIPLFGGKLFF
clone_size: -; v_call: TRBV12-3/TRBV12-4; d_call: -; cdr3_length: 15; j_call: TRBJ2-7; cdr3_nt: TGTGCCAGCAGCCAATCGACTAGTTTCTCCTACGAGCGGTACTTC; cdr3_aa: CASSQSTSFSYERYF
clone_size: few; v_call: TRBV6-6; d_call: TRBD1; cdr3_length: 13; j_call: TRBJ2-7; cdr3_nt: TGTGCCAGCAGGACAGGGCTCTACTACGAGCAGTACTTC; cdr3_aa: CASRTGLYYEQYF
clone_size: -; v_call: TRBV9; d_call: TRBD2; cdr3_length: 15; j_call: TRBJ2-1; cdr3_nt: TGTGCCAGCAGCGCTAAGCGGGGAGGGATGAATGAGCAGTTCTTC; cdr3_aa: CASSAKRGGMNEQFF
clone_size: once; v_call: TRBV2; d_call: -; cdr3_length: 18; j_call: TRBJ2-1; cdr3_nt: TGTGTCAGCAGCGCCGGGACTTCCCGTCAGAGCTCCTACAATGAGCAGTTCTTC; cdr3_aa: CVSSAGTSRQSSYNEQFF
clone_size: many; v_call: TRBV5-1; d_call: TRBD2; cdr3_length: 15; j_call: TRBJ2-7; cdr3_nt: TGCGCCAGCAGCTTGGTAGCGGGTACCTCCTACGAGCAGTACTTC; cdr3_aa: CASSLVAGTSYEQYF
clone_size: few; v_call: TRBV3-1; d_call: TRBD1; cdr3_length: 16; j_call: TRBJ1-6; cdr3_nt: TGTGCCAGCAGCCAACGTCTGGGACAGGGAAATTCACCCCTCCACTTT; cdr3_aa: CASSQRLGQGNSPLHF
clone_size: few; v_call: TRBV20-1; d_call: -; cdr3_length: 13; j_call: TRBJ1-6; cdr3_nt: TGCAGTGCTACTACAGTCTATAATTCACCCCTCCACTTT; cdr3_aa: CSATTVYNSPLHF
clone_size: few; v_call: TRBV5-1; d_call: -; cdr3_length: 15; j_call: TRBJ1-1; cdr3_nt: TGCGCCAGCAGTTCGCAAGGACACAGGAACACTGAAGCTTTCTTT; cdr3_aa: CASSSQGHRNTEAFF
clone_size: -; v_call: TRBV20-1; d_call: TRBD2; cdr3_length: 14; j_call: TRBJ2-7; cdr3_nt: TGCAGTGTACGCTCTGCTAGCGGTAACTACGAGCAGTACTTC; cdr3_aa: CSVRSASGNYEQYF